The entry below describes one T cell receptor (beta chain). This specimen includes other DNA sequences encoding the same CDR3. Some clones are missing from TCRdb's copy, which holds only in-frame ones; the method was immunoSEQ multiplex PCR. There are 130,000 to 150,000 clones in the sample; over 90% occur only once, and 14% lies in the top ten. This record belongs to a study of control samples from healthy donors and cancer patients. The CDR3 is made up of 14 amino acids. Trimming removed 3 bases from V and 3 bases from J, with 8 bases in between. Germline V gene lookup returns CDR1 KGHSH and CDR2 LQKENI.

This clonotype was obtained from a man in his sixties with colorectal cancer. Sequencing used PBMCs. The chain has TRBV18 and TRBJ1-4, with D possibly TRBD1 on 5 matching bases. In DNA, the CDR3 is TGTGCCAGCTCACCTCGGGGGTCTAATGAAAAACTGTTTTTT. This sequence encodes CASSPRGSNEKLFF.